The clone carrying this T cell receptor (beta chain) was seen more than once but under ten times. The antigen is not known. These data originate in a study of blood T cells in healthy people across ages. Study-wide results and limits: Diversity estimates from one million T cells were considered underestimates.

Trimming stripped 8 bases from V and 8 bases from J, with 19 bases between. CDR3 size: 14 residues. Peripheral blood was drawn, around 9.3 milliliters per donor. A second PCR of roughly 6 to 12 cycles used a sample-barcoded 5' primer and a J-beta primer mix. In TCRdb, the 5' RACE reads were re-called with MiXCR into one record per CDR3 protein. The sample shows about 1,800,000 distinct CDR3 sequences, about 30% of them seen only once. Sequenced input: blood. The sequence was obtained from a woman aged 25 to 45 in good health. The rearrangement uses TRBV12-3 or TRBV12-4 and TRBJ2-1, with D perhaps matching TRBD1 or TRBD2 (5 bases each). The CDR3 loop reads CASSRGELADEQFF. In nucleotides, the CDR3 is TGTGCCAGCTCAAGGGGAGAGCTGGCCGATGAGCAGTTCTTC.